Listed here are 27 T cell receptor beta chains from one sample, sequenced in a study of long-term antiretroviral therapy in people with HIV. Survey level was the resolution at which the v3.0 immunoSEQ assay ran. The protocol was immunoSEQ multiplex PCR, while the TCRdb copy is restricted to in-frame clones and leaves out a portion. Of around 15,000 clones listed, 77% were seen once; the top ten hold around 21%. The sample consisted of unsorted PBMCs, taken 2.1 years after starting antiretroviral therapy. These receptors came from a man aged 40-50 years with HIV.

The CDR3 loop reads CASSSLGTGGYEQYF. DNA of the CDR3: TGTGCCAGCAGTTCCCTCGGGACAGGGGGGTACGAGCAGTACTTC. J is TRBJ2-7 and V is TRBV6-5, with TRBD1 matching over 11 bases. Germline CDR1 MNHEY, CDR2 SVGAGI. J gave up 4 bases and V 4 bases, and 6 bases lay outside the gene matches. This CDR3 comprises 15 residues.

The chain is built from TRBV27 and TRBJ1-5; a possible D gene is TRBD1 (5 bases). V was shortened by 2 bases and J by 5 bases, with 22 bases between the two germline ends. This CDR3 contains 18 residues. The germline CDR1 and CDR2 sequences are MNHEY and SMNVEV (reference sequence). This CDR3 is CASSLNRPGKIYDQPQHF. The CDR3 DNA follows: TGTGCCAGCAGTTTAAATCGGCCAGGGAAGATTTACGATCAGCCCCAGCATTTT.

The V and J genes are TRBV18 and TRBJ1-1, with D possibly being TRBD1 (6 bases). Trimming removed 4 bases from V and 6 bases from J, with 18 bases in between. CDR1 KGHSH and CDR2 LQKENI come from the germline V gene. The CDR3 has 15 residues. The CDR3 sequence: CASSLDSNSFAEAFF. For the CDR3, the DNA is TGTGCCAGCTCACTGGACAGTAATAGTTTCGCTGAAGCTTTCTTT. The full variable domain, rest sourced from reference TRBV18 and TRBJ1-1, is NAGVMQNPRHLVRRRGQEARLRCSPMKGHSHVYWYRQLPEEGLKFMVYLQKENIIDESGMPKERFSAEFPKEGPSILRIQQVVRGDSAAYFCASSLDSNSFAEAFFGQGTRLTVV.

The chain links TRBV11-2 to TRBJ2-1; 7 nucleotides align to TRBD1. V lost 4 bases and J lost 2; bases outside the gene matches: 5. Germline V lookup: CDR1 SGHAT, CDR2 FQNNGV. This CDR3 contains 15 residues. The DNA for the CDR3 is TGTGCCAGCAGCTCGTACAGGGGCCCCTACAATGAGCAGTTCTTC. Encoded protein: CASSSYRGPYNEQFF.

The chain recombines TRBV10-3 with TRBJ2-6; TRBD2 is a possible D gene (5 bases). Between the trimmed V and J ends, which lost 1 base and 4 bases, there was a span of 23 bases. Germline CDR1 reads ENHRY; CDR2 reads SYGVKD. The CDR3 extends over 20 amino acids. CDR3 nucleotide sequence: TGTGCCATCAGTGAGTTAATCAGAGGGTTGCGATCTGACGGGGCCAACGTCCTGACTTTC. This encodes CAISELIRGLRSDGANVLTF.

The J gene is TRBJ2-2, the V gene TRBV18; the D is unclear. Germline V lookup: CDR1 KGHSH, CDR2 LQKENI. Trimming pared 2 bases from V and 5 bases from J, leaving 12 bases between. The CDR3 is made up of 15 amino acids. CDR3 in DNA: TGTGCCAGCTCACCATTGGCGGTTGGGACCGGGGAGCTGTTTTTT. This encodes CASSPLAVGTGELFF.

The chain combines TRBV6-1 with TRBJ1-4, with D possibly being TRBD1 (5 bases). Trimming stripped 0 bases from V and 8 bases from J, with 13 bases between. The CDR3 is 15 residues long. The germline V gene has CDR1 MNHNS and CDR2 SASEGT. CDR3 coding DNA: TGTGCCAGCAGTGAAGCGCTGGGGCTGTGGGAAAAACTGTTTTTT. Encoded protein: CASSEALGLWEKLFF.

This sequence joins TRBV19 and TRBJ2-1; maybe TRBD1 (6 bases). CDR1 is LNHDA, CDR2 SQIVND, per germline (reference sequence). V lost 3 bases and J 0 bases, leaving 18 bases between the germline ends. This CDR3 is 18 amino acids long. Here the CDR3 DNA reads TGTGCCAGTAGTATCCCCCCGCAGGGGTTGGGCTCCTACAATGAGCAGTTCTTC. It translates to CASSIPPQGLGSYNEQFF.

The sample holds a few counts of this clone. The V gene is TRBV2, the J gene TRBJ1-5; D is unresolved. The CDR3 sequence is 14 residues long. V was trimmed by 5 bases and J by 3 bases, leaving 11 bases between them. Germline V lookup: CDR1 SNHLY, CDR2 FYNNEI. In DNA, the CDR3 is TGTGCCAGCAGTCCGATGGAGTTCAATCAGCCCCAGCATTTT. Protein product: CASSPMEFNQPQHF.

J is TRBJ2-3 and V is TRBV5-4, with 10 positions matching TRBD2. This CDR3 has 14 amino acids. Per the germline V gene, CDR1 is SGHNT and CDR2 is YYREEE (reference sequence). V was clipped by 7 bases and J by 1 base; unmatched bases: 3. CDR3 coding DNA: TGTGCCAGCTCTACTAGCGGGGGCACAGATACGCAGTATTTT. As protein: CASSTSGGTDTQYF.

This clone was seen a handful of times. This chain uses TRBV5-1 with TRBJ1-1; no clear D. The CDR3 covers 13 residues. V was shortened by 2 bases and J by 1 base, with 6 bases between the two germline ends. Germline loops: CDR1 SGHRS, CDR2 YFSETQ. The CDR3 spells CASSFQTNTEAFF. The CDR3 DNA reads TGCGCCAGCAGCTTCCAAACGAACACTGAAGCTTTCTTT.

The rearrangement joins TRBV11-3 to TRBJ2-7; weak D call: TRBD1 (5 bases). Germline-derived CDR1 and CDR2 are SGHNT and YENEEA. The CDR3 is made up of 13 amino acids. V lost 5 bases and J lost 3, with 11 bases in between. The CDR3 spells CASSPQGLYEQYF. The CDR3 DNA is TGTGCCAGCAGCCCCCAGGGCCTCTACGAGCAGTACTTC.

CDR3: CASKTQGVSNEQFF. The CDR3 coding sequence is TGTGCCAGTAAAACCCAGGGGGTGAGCAATGAGCAGTTCTTC. The chain links TRBV7-3 to TRBJ2-1; 7 bases are a match to TRBD1. V gave up 9 bases and J gave up 6 bases; unmatched junction bases: 11. Germline V gene lookup returns CDR1 SGHTA and CDR2 FQGTGA. This CDR3 has 14 amino acids.

The chain combines TRBV27 with TRBJ1-5; no firm D call. Trimming took off 2 bases at V and 4 bases at J, with 6 bases between the two ends. Looked up from germline, CDR1 is MNHEY and CDR2 is SMNVEV (reference sequence). CDR3 size: 13 residues. The CDR3 coding sequence is TGTGCCAGCAGTTTAAGCTTTAATCAGCCCCAGCATTTT. It translates to CASSLSFNQPQHF.

In DNA, the CDR3 is TGCGCCAGCAGCCGGGGCCCCTACGAGCAGTACTTC. Its translation is CASSRGPYEQYF. V is TRBV5-1 and J is TRBJ2-7; D possibly matches TRBD1 or TRBD2 (5 bases each). V was pared by 4 bases and J by 2 bases, with 7 bases between. In germline, CDR1 is SGHRS, CDR2 YFSETQ. The CDR3 has 12 amino acids. Full variable domain (remainder filled in from reference TRBV5-1 and TRBJ2-7): KAGVTQTPRYLIKTRGQQVTLSCSPISGHRSVSWYQQTPGQGLQFLFEYFSETQRNKGNFPGRFSGRQFSNSRSEMNVSTLELGDSALYLCASSRGPYEQYFGPGTRLTVT.

The chain combines TRBV18 with TRBJ1-2; weak D call: TRBD1 (5 bases). Germline-derived CDR1 and CDR2 are KGHSH and LQKENI. The V end was cut by 6 bases, the J end by 3 bases, with 14 bases between. The CDR3 is 14 amino acids. CDR3 in DNA: TGTGCCAGCTCCCCGGTCCGGGGGTACTATGGCTACACCTTC. Translating gives CASSPVRGYYGYTF.

The V gene is TRBV7-3, the J gene TRBJ1-1; TRBD1 is a possible D gene (5 bases). The CDR3 is made up of 11 amino acids. V was shortened by 6 bases and J by 4 bases, with 6 bases between the two germline ends. Germline V gene lookup returns CDR1 SGHTA and CDR2 FQGTGA. Here the CDR3 reads CASRGTTEAFF. The DNA of the CDR3 is TGTGCCAGCAGGGGGACCACTGAAGCTTTCTTT. The complete variable domain, with remaining parts taken from reference TRBV7-3 and TRBJ1-1, reads GAGVSQTPSNKVTEKGKYVELRCDPISGHTALYWYRQSLGQGPEFLIYFQGTGAADDSGLPNDRFFAVRPEGSVSTLKIQRTERGDSAVYLCASRGTTEAFFGQGTRLTVV.

This sequence joins TRBV9 and TRBJ2-5, with D perhaps given as TRBD1 or TRBD2 (7 bases each). Germline V gene data show CDR1 as SGDLS and CDR2 as YYNGEE. Trimming took 4 bases from V and 4 from J, leaving 23 bases between them. This CDR3 is built from 17 residues. The CDR3 protein is CASSPTGGGGFGETQYF. The CDR3 DNA reads as TGTGCCAGCAGCCCGACGGGGGGAGGGGGCTTTGGAGAGACCCAGTACTTC.

This clone was seen a single time. The junction does not match germline at one end; this may be a read error. This chain links TRBV5-1 with TRBJ1-2; D uncertain. The germline CDR1 and CDR2 sequences are SGHRS and YFSETQ. The CDR3 is 12 residues long. This CDR3 is CASSLPQRTWIF. DNA of the CDR3: TGCGCCAGCAGCTTGCCACAGCGGACCTGGATCTTC. Complete variable domain (other parts from reference TRBV5-1 and TRBJ1-2): KAGVTQTPRYLIKTRGQQVTLSCSPISGHRSVSWYQQTPGQGLQFLFEYFSETQRNKGNFPGRFSGRQFSNSRSEMNVSTLELGDSALYLCASSLPQRTWIFGSGTRLTVV.

The gene calls are TRBV30 and TRBJ2-5; D possibly corresponds to TRBD2 (5 bases). The V gene lost 0 bases and the J gene lost 4 bases, with 12 bases spanning the gap. Per germline, CDR1 GTSNPN and CDR2 SVGIG (reference sequence). The CDR3 extends over 14 amino acids. The CDR3 reads CAWSVLGLLETQYF. CDR3 in DNA: TGTGCCTGGAGTGTACTAGGGTTGTTAGAGACCCAGTACTTC.

This clone was counted between two and nine times. This sequence joins TRBV6-5 and TRBJ2-7; unclear D gene. CDR1 is MNHEY, CDR2 SVGAGI, per germline. The CDR3 extends over 13 amino acids. Trimming shortened V by 6 bases and J by 2 bases, and 11 bases separated the two germline ends. This CDR3 is CASSHDGPYEQYF. CDR3 DNA: TGTGCCAGCAGCCACGACGGCCCCTACGAGCAGTACTTC.

This chain uses TRBV6-5 with TRBJ2-2, with 10 bases identical to TRBD1. Germline CDR1 reads MNHEY; CDR2 reads SVGAGI. The CDR3 loop spans 15 amino acids. Trimming took 6 bases from V and 2 from J; bases not matched to a gene: 3. CDR3 residues: CASRETGGNTGELFF. The CDR3 DNA sequence: TGTGCCAGCAGGGAGACAGGGGGCAACACCGGGGAGCTGTTTTTT.

The chain combines TRBV7-9 with TRBJ1-2; D is ambiguous. This CDR3 has 15 amino acids. V lost 7 bases and J lost 3, with 18 bases in between. CDR1 and CDR2 from the germline V gene are SEHNR and FQNEAQ (reference sequence). DNA for the CDR3: TGTGCCAGCAACGTGTTGGGCCCCGAGGACTATGGCTACACCTTC. Amino acids: CASNVLGPEDYGYTF.

The rearrangement joins TRBV2 to TRBJ2-1; 14 nucleotides align to TRBD2. There are 21 residues in the CDR3. CDR1 and CDR2 (germline): SNHLY, FYNNEI. After removal of 1 base from V and 1 base from J, the junction contained 12 bases not matched to a gene. The CDR3 DNA reads TGTGCCAGCAGTGAAGGGGGACTAGCGGGGGCCTACGGGGGGTCCTACAATGAGCAGTTCTTC. This sequence encodes CASSEGGLAGAYGGSYNEQFF. The full variable domain, completed using reference TRBV2 and TRBJ2-1, is EPEVTQTPSHQVTQMGQEVILRCVPISNHLYFYWYRQILGQKVEFLVSFYNNEISEKSEIFDDQFSVERPDGSNFTLKIRSTKLEDSAMYFCASSEGGLAGAYGGSYNEQFFGPGTRLTVL.

The chain carries TRBV7-3 and TRBJ2-1; 9 nucleotides line up with TRBD1. Germline CDR1 is SGHTA and CDR2 is FQGTGA. After removal of 5 bases from V and 1 base from J, the junction contained 6 bases not matched to a gene. There are 16 residues in the CDR3. Here the CDR3 DNA reads TGTGCCAGCAGCCCCGGACAGGGGTTTTCCTACAATGAGCAGTTCTTC. Amino acid sequence: CASSPGQGFSYNEQFF. The complete variable domain, with remaining parts taken from reference TRBV7-3 and TRBJ2-1, reads GAGVSQTPSNKVTEKGKYVELRCDPISGHTALYWYRQSLGQGPEFLIYFQGTGAADDSGLPNDRFFAVRPEGSVSTLKIQRTERGDSAVYLCASSPGQGFSYNEQFFGPGTRLTVL.

The table lists this clone with a few counts. The V gene is TRBV7-3, the J gene TRBJ2-2; perhaps TRBD1 as D (5 bases). Germline CDR1 and CDR2: SGHTA and FQGTGA. V lost 4 bases, J lost 0 bases, and 12 bases lay in between. This CDR3 is built from 16 residues. The CDR3 coding sequence is TGTGCCAGCAGCTCACCTGGACACGCGAACACCGGGGAGCTGTTTTTT. Amino acids: CASSSPGHANTGELFF.

V and J are TRBV30 and TRBJ1-4; D is unresolved. From germline, CDR1 is GTSNPN and CDR2 SVGIG (reference sequence). V gave up 2 bases and J gave up 7 bases, with 11 bases separating them. This CDR3 contains 13 residues. CDR3 sequence: CAWSPDISEKLFF. In DNA form, the CDR3 reads TGTGCCTGGAGTCCCGATATTAGTGAAAAACTGTTTTTT.